This entry is about one T cell receptor (beta chain). Its antigen is unidentified. This sample was taken from a study of OX40 agonist ivuxolimab in advanced cancers. Study information: Two cutaneous melanoma patients and one hepatocellular carcinoma patient, three in all, had partial responses. Study conclusions and caveats: Doses of 0.1 to 3.0 mg/kg were accompanied by clonal expansion of CD4+ and CD8+ blood T cells by week 6. Some patients who did not respond also had low normalized T-cell clonal expansion. Researchers report that CD8+ T cells had, on average, more expanded clones than CD4+.

Only in-frame clones appear in the TCRdb table, and some are missing; sequencing was by immunoSEQ multiplex PCR. The data hold tens of thousands of clones, with over 80% observed a single time. Germline CDR1 and CDR2: MNHEY and SMNVEV (reference sequence). Trimming took 6 bases from V and 3 from J; bases not matched to a gene: 6. The CDR3 extends over 14 amino acids. This sequence was found in an adult with an advanced solid tumor such as melanoma, head and neck, liver or kidney cancer. The chain joins TRBV27 to TRBJ2-7; TRBD1 matches 9 bases. This specimen was CD4+ or CD8+ T cells sorted from blood, taken in a trial of the OX40 agonist ivuxolimab. This CDR3 is CASRSWDRDYEQYF. The CDR3, as DNA: TGTGCCAGCAGATCTTGGGACAGGGACTACGAGCAGTACTTC.